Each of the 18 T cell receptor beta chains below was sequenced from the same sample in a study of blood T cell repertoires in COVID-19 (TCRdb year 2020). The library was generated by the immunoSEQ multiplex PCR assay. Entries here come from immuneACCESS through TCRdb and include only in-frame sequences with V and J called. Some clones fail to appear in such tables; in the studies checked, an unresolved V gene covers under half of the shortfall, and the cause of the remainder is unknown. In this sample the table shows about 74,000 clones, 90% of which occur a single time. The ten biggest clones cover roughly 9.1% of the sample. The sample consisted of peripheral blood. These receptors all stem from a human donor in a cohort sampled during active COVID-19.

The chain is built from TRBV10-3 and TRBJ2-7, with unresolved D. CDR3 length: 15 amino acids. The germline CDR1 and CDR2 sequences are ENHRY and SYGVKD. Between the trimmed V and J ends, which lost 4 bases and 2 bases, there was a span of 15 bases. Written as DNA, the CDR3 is TGTGCCATCAGTGGTATGAACCCGCTAACCTACGAGCAGTACTTC. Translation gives CAISGMNPLTYEQYF.

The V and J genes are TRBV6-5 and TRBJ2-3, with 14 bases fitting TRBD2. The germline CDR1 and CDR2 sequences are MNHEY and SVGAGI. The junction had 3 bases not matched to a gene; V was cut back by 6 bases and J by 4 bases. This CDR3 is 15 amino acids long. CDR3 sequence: CASSQGLAGADTQYF. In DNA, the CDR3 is TGTGCCAGCAGCCAGGGACTAGCGGGAGCAGATACGCAGTATTTT.

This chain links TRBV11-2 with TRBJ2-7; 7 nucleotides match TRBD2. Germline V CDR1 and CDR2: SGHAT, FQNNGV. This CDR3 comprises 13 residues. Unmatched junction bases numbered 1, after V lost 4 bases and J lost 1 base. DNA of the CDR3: TGTGCCAGCAGCTCCGGGGGGTCCTACGAGCAGTACTTC. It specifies CASSSGGSYEQYF.

As DNA, the CDR3 is TGTGCCAGTGCGGGACGTTACAATGAGCAGTTCTTC. It is translated as CASAGRYNEQFF. V usage is TRBV27 and J usage is TRBJ2-1, with TRBD2 as a possible D gene (6 bases). CDR1 MNHEY and CDR2 SMNVEV come from the germline V gene (reference sequence). V was pared by 9 bases and J by 4 bases, with 10 bases between. This CDR3 spans 12 amino acids.

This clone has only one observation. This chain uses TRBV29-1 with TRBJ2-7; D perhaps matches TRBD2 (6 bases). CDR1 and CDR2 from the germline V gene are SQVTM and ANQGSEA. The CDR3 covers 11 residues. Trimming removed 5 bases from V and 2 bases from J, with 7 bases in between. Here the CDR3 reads CSVTGAYEQYF. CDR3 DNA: TGCAGCGTTACGGGAGCCTACGAGCAGTACTTC.

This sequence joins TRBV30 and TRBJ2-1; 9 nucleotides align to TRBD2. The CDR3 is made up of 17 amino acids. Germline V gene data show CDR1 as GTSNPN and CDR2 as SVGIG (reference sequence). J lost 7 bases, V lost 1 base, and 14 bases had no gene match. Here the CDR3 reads CAWSGGLAGKYENEQFF. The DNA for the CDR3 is TGTGCCTGGAGTGGGGGGCTAGCGGGGAAGTACGAGAATGAGCAGTTCTTC.

The CDR3 DNA is TGTGCCTGGAGTGTACAGGGTAGCACAGATACGCAGTATTTT. As protein: CAWSVQGSTDTQYF. The rearrangement uses TRBV30 and TRBJ2-3; tentative D call: TRBD1 (6 bases). Trimming cost V 0 bases and J 0 bases, with 7 bases left between them. This CDR3 has 14 residues. The germline gives CDR1 GTSNPN, CDR2 SVGIG (reference sequence). The full variable domain, completed using reference TRBV30 and TRBJ2-3, is SQTIHQWPATLVQPVGSPLSLECTVEGTSNPNLYWYRQAAGRGLQLLFYSVGIGQISSEVPQNLSASRPQDRQFILSSKKLLLSDSGFYLCAWSVQGSTDTQYFGPGTRLTVL.

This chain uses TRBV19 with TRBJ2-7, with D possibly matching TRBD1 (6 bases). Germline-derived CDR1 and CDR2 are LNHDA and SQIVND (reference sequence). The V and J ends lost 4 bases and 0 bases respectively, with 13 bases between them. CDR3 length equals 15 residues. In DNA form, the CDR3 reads TGTGCCAGTAGTACCCGGACAGCCCTCTCCTACGAGCAGTACTTC. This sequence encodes CASSTRTALSYEQYF. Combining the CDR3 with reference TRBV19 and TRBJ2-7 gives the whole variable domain DGGITQSPKYLFRKEGQNVTLSCEQNLNHDAMYWYRQDPGQGLRLIYYSQIVNDFQKGDIAEGYSVSREKKESFPLTVTSAQKNPTAFYLCASSTRTALSYEQYFGPGTRLTVT.

In DNA form, the CDR3 reads TGTGCCAGCAGCTTAGAACAGAAAGAGACCCAGTACTTC. This translates into CASSLEQKETQYF. V is TRBV13 and J is TRBJ2-5; D ambiguous. V was cut by 1 base and J by 3 bases, with 6 bases left in between. Looked up from germline, CDR1 is PRHDT and CDR2 is FYEKMQ (reference sequence). This CDR3 has 13 amino acids.

The CDR3 DNA follows: TGTGCCAGCAGCCCTCGACAGGGGGCATGGGAGACCCAGTACTTC. Protein: CASSPRQGAWETQYF. This rearrangement joins TRBV9 to TRBJ2-5; 10 bases are a match to TRBD1. Germline V gene lookup returns CDR1 SGDLS and CDR2 YYNGEE. V lost 4 bases and J lost 5; bases outside the gene matches: 8. CDR3 length equals 15 residues. Full variable domain (missing parts from reference TRBV9 and TRBJ2-5): DSGVTQTPKHLITATGQRVTLRCSPRSGDLSVYWYQQSLDQGLQFLIQYYNGEERAKGNILERFSAQQFPDLHSELNLSSLELGDSALYFCASSPRQGAWETQYFGPGTRLLVL.

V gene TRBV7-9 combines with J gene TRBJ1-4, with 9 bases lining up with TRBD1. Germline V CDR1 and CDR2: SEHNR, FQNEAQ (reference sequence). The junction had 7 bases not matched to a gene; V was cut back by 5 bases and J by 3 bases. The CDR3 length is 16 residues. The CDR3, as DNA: TGTGCCAGCAGCCTTACGGGACAGGGAGCTAATGAAAAACTGTTTTTT. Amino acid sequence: CASSLTGQGANEKLFF.

The CDR3 spells CASSRPAGVNEQFF. The CDR3 DNA is TGTGCCAGCAGCCGGCCAGCGGGAGTCAATGAGCAGTTCTTC. The J gene is TRBJ2-1, the V gene TRBV5-4, with 8 bases lining up with TRBD2. Germline V gene data show CDR1 as SGHNT and CDR2 as YYREEE (reference sequence). Unmatched junction bases numbered 6, after V lost 4 bases and J lost 6 bases. The CDR3 covers 14 residues.

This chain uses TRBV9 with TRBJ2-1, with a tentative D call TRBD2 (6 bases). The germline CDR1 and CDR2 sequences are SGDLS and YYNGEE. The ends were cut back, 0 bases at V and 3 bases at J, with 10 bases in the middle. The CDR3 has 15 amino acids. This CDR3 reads CASSVVPRDYNEQFF. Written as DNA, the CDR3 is TGTGCCAGCAGCGTAGTTCCGCGGGACTACAATGAGCAGTTCTTC.

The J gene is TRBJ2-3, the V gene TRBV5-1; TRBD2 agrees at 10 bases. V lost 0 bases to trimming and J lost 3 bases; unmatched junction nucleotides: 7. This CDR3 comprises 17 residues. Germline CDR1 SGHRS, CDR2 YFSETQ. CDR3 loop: CASSLVALAGVTDTQYF. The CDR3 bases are TGCGCCAGCAGCTTGGTAGCTCTAGCGGGAGTTACAGATACGCAGTATTTT.

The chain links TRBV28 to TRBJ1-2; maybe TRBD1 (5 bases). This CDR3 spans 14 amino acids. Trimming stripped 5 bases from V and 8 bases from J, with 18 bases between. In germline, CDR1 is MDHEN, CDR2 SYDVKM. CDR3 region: CASSRQGSRGGYTF. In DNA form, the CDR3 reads TGTGCCAGCAGTCGGCAGGGTTCCCGGGGGGGCTACACCTTC.

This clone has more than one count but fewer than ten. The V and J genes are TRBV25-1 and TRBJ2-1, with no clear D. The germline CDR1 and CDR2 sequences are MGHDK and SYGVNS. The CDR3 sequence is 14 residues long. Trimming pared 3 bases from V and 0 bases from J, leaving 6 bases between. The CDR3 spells CASSDSSSYNEQFF. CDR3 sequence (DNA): TGTGCCAGCAGTGATTCATCCTCCTACAATGAGCAGTTCTTC.

The CDR3: CASSWRASAYEQYF. In DNA, the CDR3 is TGCGCCAGCAGCTGGAGAGCCTCAGCCTACGAGCAGTACTTC. The rearrangement links TRBV5-1 to TRBJ2-7, with D hard to call. Trimming stripped 3 bases from V and 2 bases from J, with 12 bases between. CDR3 size: 14 residues. Germline V gives CDR1 SGHRS, CDR2 YFSETQ.

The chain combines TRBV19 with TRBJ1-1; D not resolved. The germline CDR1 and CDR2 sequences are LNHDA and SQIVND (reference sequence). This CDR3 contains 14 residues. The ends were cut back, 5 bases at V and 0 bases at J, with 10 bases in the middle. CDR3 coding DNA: TGTGCCAGTAGTTACGGGTTGATGAACACTGAAGCTTTCTTT. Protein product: CASSYGLMNTEAFF.